This TCR beta chain is drawn from a study of shared clonotypes between healthy human individuals. Measured with immunoSEQ multiplex PCR; TCRdb has only the in-frame clones, and not every one. The sample yields about 1.1 million clones, about four fifths seen once. Sequencing used memory CD4+ T cells from PBMCs. Subset defined: CD45RA-negative fraction. The receptor comes from a man between 18 and 35 years old in good health. Some clones in this sample may be carry-over from other donors' samples.

CDR3: CASSYSVSVAFGYTF. The CDR3 nucleotides are TGTGCCAGCAGTTACTCCGTCAGTGTGGCATTTGGCTACACCTTC. The rearrangement links TRBV6-6 to TRBJ1-2; D is uncertain. Germline-derived CDR1 and CDR2 are MNHNY and SVGAGI (reference sequence). V was clipped by 0 bases and J by 7 bases, with 15 bases between them. The CDR3 extends over 15 amino acids.